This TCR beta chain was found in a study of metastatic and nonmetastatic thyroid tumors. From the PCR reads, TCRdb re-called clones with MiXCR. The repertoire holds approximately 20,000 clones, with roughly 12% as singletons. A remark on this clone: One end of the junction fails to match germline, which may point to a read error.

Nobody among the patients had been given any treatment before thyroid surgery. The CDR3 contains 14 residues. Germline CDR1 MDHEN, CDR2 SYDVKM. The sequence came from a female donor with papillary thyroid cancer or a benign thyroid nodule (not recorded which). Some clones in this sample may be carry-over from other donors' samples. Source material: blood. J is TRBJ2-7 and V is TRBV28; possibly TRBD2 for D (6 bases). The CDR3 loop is CASRPPGLQYEKYF. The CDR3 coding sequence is TGTGCCAGCAGACCGCCGGGACTCCAGTACGAGAAGTACTTC.